The 27 T cell receptor beta chains given below trace back to one sample, sequenced in a study of CXCR3-negative and CXCR3-positive naive CD8 T cells. Libraries of TRB cDNA were made by 5' RACE and carried UMIs. TCRdb re-called the 5' RACE reads, yielding one record per CDR3 amino acid sequence without DNA. Its table records around 90,000 distinct CDR3 sequences. The sequencing sample was made of naive CXCR3- CD8+ T cells from blood. As to subset: CD45RO-CCR7+CD27+CD95- naive CD8+ T cells lacking CXCR3 (TNR3-). The receptors originated from a human donor in good health. Some clones in this sample may be carry-over from other donors' samples.

CDR3 region: CSAGQGDGTEAFF. The chain carries TRBV20-1 and TRBJ1-1; TCRdb's D call, TRBD1, is unchecked because there is no DNA. This CDR3 region has 13 residues. The germline V gene encodes CDR1 DFQATT and CDR2 SNEGSKA (reference sequence).

The chain has TRBV7-3 and TRBJ1-6. CDR3 length: 13 amino acids. Germline values: CDR1 SGHTA, CDR2 FQGTGA. CDR3 region: CASSPVPNSPLHF.

This chain connects TRBV29-1 to TRBJ2-7; as DNA is missing, the TRBD1 call by TCRdb cannot be tested. This CDR3 region has 13 residues. Germline V gene sequence: CDR1 SQVTM, CDR2 ANQGSEA. This CDR3 is CSVEDLTGGEQYF.

The chain has TRBV29-1 and TRBJ2-7; the D call of TRBD2 rests on TCRdb alone, since no DNA is present to check it. This CDR3 is 13 amino acids long. Germline CDR1 and CDR2: SQVTM and ANQGSEA. CDR3 sequence: CSVRPTLTYEQYF.

This chain links TRBV7-9 with TRBJ1-1; TCRdb returns TRBD1, unconfirmable since there is no DNA. This CDR3 contains 15 residues. Germline CDR1 SEHNR, CDR2 FQNEAQ (reference sequence). CDR3 residues: CASSLVEGGRREAFF.

J is TRBJ1-3 and V is TRBV9; TCRdb's D call, TRBD1, is unchecked because there is no DNA. Germline CDR1 and CDR2: SGDLS and YYNGEE. There are 16 residues in the CDR3. CDR3 in amino acids: CASSVQGASVKNTIYF.

The chain uses TRBV28 and TRBJ1-2; TCRdb gives TRBD1 as the D gene, but with no DNA this cannot be confirmed. The CDR3 runs 15 residues. CDR1 and CDR2 (germline): MDHEN, SYDVKM. Here the CDR3 reads CASSQRTTGPYGYTF.

The gene calls are TRBV3-2 and TRBJ2-5; TCRdb's D gene call, TRBD1, goes unchecked for lack of DNA. TRBV3-2 is classified as a pseudogene. The CDR3 sequence is 15 residues long. The CDR3: CASSQDRAREETQYF.

This sequence joins TRBV7-2 and TRBJ2-3. Germline loops: CDR1 SGHTA, CDR2 FQGNSA. There are 11 residues in the CDR3. The CDR3: CASRLTDTQYF.

This chain connects TRBV6-2 or TRBV6-3 to TRBJ2-5; the D call of TRBD1 rests on TCRdb alone, since no DNA is present to check it. Germline lookup yields CDR1 MNHEY and CDR2 SVGEGT. The CDR3 consists of 14 residues. The chain's CDR3 is CASRERGVWETQYF.

This CDR3 is CASSQDNEVTYEQYF. The rearrangement links TRBV4-3 to TRBJ2-7. This CDR3 is built from 15 residues. CDR1 and CDR2 from the germline V gene are LGHNA and YSLEER.

The chain carries TRBV29-1 and TRBJ2-1; the D call from TCRdb, TRBD2, cannot be confirmed without DNA. Germline V gene sequence: CDR1 SQVTM, CDR2 ANQGSEA. The CDR3 consists of 14 residues. Here the CDR3 reads CSVTLSTSGIQQFF.

The chain links TRBV29-1 to TRBJ2-2; the D gene TCRdb calls, TRBD1, cannot be checked with no DNA. The CDR3 consists of 18 residues. Germline lookup yields CDR1 SQVTM and CDR2 ANQGSEA. CDR3: CSATGTGYFMGNTGELFF.

The CDR3 sequence: CASRTSGKTGELFF. The rearrangement uses TRBV27 and TRBJ2-2; TCRdb selects TRBD2, and the lack of DNA leaves this call unchecked. Germline V gene sequence: CDR1 MNHEY, CDR2 SMNVEV (reference sequence). CDR3 size: 14 residues.

CDR3 loop: CSARVSISAGANTEAFF. The chain is built from TRBV20-1 and TRBJ1-1; TCRdb designates TRBD1, a call that cannot be tested without DNA. The CDR3 is 17 residues long. Looked up from germline, CDR1 is DFQATT and CDR2 is SNEGSKA (reference sequence).

The V gene is TRBV29-1, the J gene TRBJ2-1; TCRdb picks TRBD1, but there is no DNA to check that call. The CDR3 sequence is 13 residues long. The germline V gene has CDR1 SQVTM and CDR2 ANQGSEA. This chain's CDR3 is CSERQGTDNEQFF.

The V and J genes are TRBV30 and TRBJ2-7; TCRdb indicates TRBD2, and absent DNA this call remains unverified. This CDR3 spans 14 amino acids. Germline V gives CDR1 GTSNPN, CDR2 SVGIG (reference sequence). The chain's CDR3 is CAWDPGLAFYEQYF.

This chain links TRBV7-6 with TRBJ2-1; TCRdb's assignment of TRBD1 cannot be checked, as there is no DNA. Germline CDR1 reads SGHVS; CDR2 reads FNYEAQ. This CDR3 region has 14 residues. CDR3 residues: CASSPWTGNNEQFF.

The chain joins TRBV11-2 to TRBJ2-7; with no DNA, the TCRdb D assignment of TRBD1 cannot be verified. The CDR3 is 17 amino acids. Germline V lookup: CDR1 SGHAT, CDR2 FQNNGV. The CDR3 protein is CASSFPPGTSSSYEQYF.

The chain joins TRBV29-1 to TRBJ1-1; TCRdb designates TRBD1, a call that cannot be tested without DNA. Germline V CDR1 and CDR2: SQVTM, ANQGSEA. This CDR3 has 12 amino acids. The CDR3 sequence is CSAGGQGAEAFF.

This chain links TRBV29-1 with TRBJ1-1. Germline V gene data show CDR1 as SQVTM and CDR2 as ANQGSEA. The CDR3 runs to 12 residues. CDR3 sequence reads: CSAEGDRTEAFF.

The V gene is TRBV9, the J gene TRBJ1-3. The germline V gene has CDR1 SGDLS and CDR2 YYNGEE. The CDR3 sequence is 13 residues long. CDR3 loop: CASSVGGENTIYF.

The V call is TRBV4-3, the J call TRBJ2-7; TCRdb gives TRBD1 as the D gene, but with no DNA this cannot be confirmed. Germline V CDR1 and CDR2: LGHNA, YSLEER. The CDR3 covers 15 residues. The CDR3 here is CASSQDRTGTYEQYF.

The chain joins TRBV14 to TRBJ2-1; TCRdb picks TRBD1, but there is no DNA to check that call. The CDR3 is made up of 13 amino acids. Germline-derived CDR1 and CDR2 are SGHDN and FVKESK. This CDR3 is CASSPLVSREQFF.

The V gene is TRBV14, the J gene TRBJ2-1; TCRdb's D call, TRBD2, is unchecked because there is no DNA. The CDR3 totals 16 residues. Per germline, CDR1 SGHDN and CDR2 FVKESK. CDR3 loop: CASSQEGLSSYNEQFF.

V is TRBV5-1 and J is TRBJ2-5; TCRdb's D gene call, TRBD2, goes unchecked for lack of DNA. The CDR3 totals 17 residues. Germline V lookup: CDR1 SGHRS, CDR2 YFSETQ. CDR3 sequence reads: CASSLGLAGGLQETQYF.

This chain links TRBV15 with TRBJ2-7; TCRdb's D call, TRBD1, is unchecked because there is no DNA. Germline CDR1 is LNHNV and CDR2 is YYDKDF (reference sequence). The CDR3 is made up of 15 amino acids. CDR3: CATSREGQGFDEQYF.